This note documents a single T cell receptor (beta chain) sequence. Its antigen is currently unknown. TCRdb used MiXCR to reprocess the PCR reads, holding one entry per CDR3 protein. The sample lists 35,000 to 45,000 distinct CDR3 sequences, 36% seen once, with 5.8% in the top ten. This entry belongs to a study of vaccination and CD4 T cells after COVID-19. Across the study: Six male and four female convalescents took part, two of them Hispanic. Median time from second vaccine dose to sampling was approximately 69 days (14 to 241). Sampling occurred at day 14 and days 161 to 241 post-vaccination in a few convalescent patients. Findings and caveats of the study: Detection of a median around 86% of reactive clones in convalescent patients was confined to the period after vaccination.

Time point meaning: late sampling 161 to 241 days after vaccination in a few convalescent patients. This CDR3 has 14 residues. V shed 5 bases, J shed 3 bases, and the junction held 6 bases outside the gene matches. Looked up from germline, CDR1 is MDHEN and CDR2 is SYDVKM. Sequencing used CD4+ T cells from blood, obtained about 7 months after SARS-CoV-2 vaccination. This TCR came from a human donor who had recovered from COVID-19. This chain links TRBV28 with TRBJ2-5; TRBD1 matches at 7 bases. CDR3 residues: CASSRGGAEETQYF. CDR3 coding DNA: TGTGCCAGCAGTCGAGGGGGCGCCGAAGAGACCCAGTACTTC. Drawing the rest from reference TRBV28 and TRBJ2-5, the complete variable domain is DVKVTQSSRYLVKRTGEKVFLECVQDMDHENMFWYRQDPGLGLRLIYFSYDVKMKEKGDIPEGYSVSREKKERFSLILESASTNQTSMYLCASSRGGAEETQYFGPGTRLLVL.